This passage covers 6 T cell receptor beta chains from one sample sequenced in a study of T-cell memory formation after mild COVID-19. TCRdb called the 5' RACE reads again in MiXCR, with one record for every CDR3 protein. The sample consists of about 450,000 distinct CDR3 sequences, less than 25% of them appearing once. Sequences were obtained from PBMCs or a T cell subset sorted from them (not recorded which). Every receptor here comes from an adult woman who had mild COVID-19 (a few samples of this study predate the infection). Cell type and time point are not known.

The V gene is TRBV12-3 or TRBV12-4, the J gene TRBJ2-5; 10 bases are shared with TRBD1. Unmatched junction bases numbered 7, after V lost 8 bases and J lost 4 bases. There are 14 residues in the CDR3. The CDR3 reads CASRGQGGRETQYF. CDR3 nucleotides: TGTGCCAGCCGAGGACAGGGGGGACGAGAGACCCAGTACTTC.

This clonotype came up a few times. This sequence joins TRBV5-1 and TRBJ2-3; 9 bases fit TRBD2. Germline values: CDR1 SGHRS, CDR2 YFSETQ. The CDR3 has 13 amino acids. Unmatched junction bases numbered 1, after V lost 4 bases and J lost 4 bases. CDR3 bases: TGCGCCAGCAGCGGCGGGGGGGCAGATACGCAGTATTTT. Translated, it gives CASSGGGADTQYF.

This chain joins TRBV29-1 and TRBJ2-1, with TRBD2 identical over 12 bases. With V trimmed by 7 bases and J by 7 bases, 8 bases remained unmatched. The CDR3 loop spans 14 amino acids. CDR1 SQVTM and CDR2 ANQGSEA come from the germline V gene. CDR3 residues: CSALGTSGHNEQFF. Written as DNA, the CDR3 is TGCAGCGCCCTAGGGACTAGCGGGCATAATGAGCAGTTCTTC.

This clonotype was recorded once. CDR3 amino acids: CASSTPSGGYGYTF. The CDR3 bases are TGTGCCAGCAGCACGCCCTCAGGAGGGTATGGCTACACCTTC. The chain carries TRBV5-6 and TRBJ1-2; D not resolved. The V and J ends lost 4 bases and 5 bases respectively, with 15 bases between them. The CDR3 consists of 14 residues. Germline CDR1 SGHDT, CDR2 YYEEEE.

The V and J genes are TRBV25-1 and TRBJ2-5; D may be TRBD2 (5 bases). V was trimmed by 4 bases and J by 1 base, leaving 13 bases between them. CDR1 is MGHDK, CDR2 SYGVNS, per germline. The CDR3 totals 15 residues. In DNA, the CDR3 is TGTGCCAGCAGTGGTCTTCAGCGGTTCCAAGAGACCCAGTACTTC. Its protein product is CASSGLQRFQETQYF.

The chain is built from TRBV11-2 and TRBJ2-2; 7 positions agree with TRBD2. This CDR3 has 16 residues. Germline lookup yields CDR1 SGHAT and CDR2 FQNNGV. Trimming took 5 bases from V and 5 from J; bases not matched to a gene: 11. In DNA form, the CDR3 reads TGTGCCAGCAGCCCGTCTGGGCGGGGGTGGACCGGGGAGCTGTTTTTT. Amino acid sequence: CASSPSGRGWTGELFF.